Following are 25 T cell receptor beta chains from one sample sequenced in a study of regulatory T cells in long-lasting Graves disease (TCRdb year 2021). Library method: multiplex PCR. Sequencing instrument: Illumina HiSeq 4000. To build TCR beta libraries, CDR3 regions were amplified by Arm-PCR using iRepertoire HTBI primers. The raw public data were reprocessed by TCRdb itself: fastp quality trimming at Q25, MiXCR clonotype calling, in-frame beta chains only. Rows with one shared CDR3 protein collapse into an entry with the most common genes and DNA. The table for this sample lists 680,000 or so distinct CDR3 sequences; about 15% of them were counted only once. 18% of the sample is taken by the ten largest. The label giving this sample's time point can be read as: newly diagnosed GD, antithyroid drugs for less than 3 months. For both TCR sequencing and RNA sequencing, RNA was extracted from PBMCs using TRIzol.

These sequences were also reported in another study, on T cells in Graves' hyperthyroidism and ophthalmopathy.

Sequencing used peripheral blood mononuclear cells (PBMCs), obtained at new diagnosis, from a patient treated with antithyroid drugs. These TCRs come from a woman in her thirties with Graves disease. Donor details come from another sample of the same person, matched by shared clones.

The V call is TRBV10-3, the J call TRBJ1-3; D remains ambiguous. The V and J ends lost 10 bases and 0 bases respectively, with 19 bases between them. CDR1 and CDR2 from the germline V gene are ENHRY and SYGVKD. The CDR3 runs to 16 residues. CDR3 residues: CATPPGPGLSGNTIYF. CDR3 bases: TGTGCCACCCCCCCTGGCCCAGGACTCTCTGGAAACACCATATATTTT.

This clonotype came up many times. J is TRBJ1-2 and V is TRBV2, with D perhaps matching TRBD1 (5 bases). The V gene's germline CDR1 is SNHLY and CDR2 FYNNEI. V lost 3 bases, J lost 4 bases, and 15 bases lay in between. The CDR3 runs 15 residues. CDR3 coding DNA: TGTGCCAGCAGTGAGGGGCCAGTGTCCCTCTATGGCTACACCTTC. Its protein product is CASSEGPVSLYGYTF.

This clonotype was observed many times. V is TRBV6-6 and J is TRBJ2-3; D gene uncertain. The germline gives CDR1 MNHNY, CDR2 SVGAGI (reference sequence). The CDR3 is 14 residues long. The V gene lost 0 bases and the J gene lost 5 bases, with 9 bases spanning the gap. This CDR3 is CASSYSTTVDTQYF. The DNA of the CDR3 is TGTGCCAGCAGTTACTCGACAACCGTAGATACGCAGTATTTT.

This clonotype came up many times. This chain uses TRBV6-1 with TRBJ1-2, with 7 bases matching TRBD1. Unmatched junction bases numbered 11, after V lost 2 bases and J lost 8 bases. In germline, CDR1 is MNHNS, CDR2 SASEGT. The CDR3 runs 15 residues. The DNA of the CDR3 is TGTGCCAGCAGTGAAAAAACGACAGGGTCTGGAGGCTACACCTTC. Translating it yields CASSEKTTGSGGYTF.

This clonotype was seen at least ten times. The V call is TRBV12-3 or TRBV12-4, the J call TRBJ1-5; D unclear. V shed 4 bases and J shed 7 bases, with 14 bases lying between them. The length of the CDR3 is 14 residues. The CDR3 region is CASSSADFRQPQHF. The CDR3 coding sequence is TGTGCCAGCAGTTCCGCCGATTTTAGGCAGCCCCAGCATTTT.

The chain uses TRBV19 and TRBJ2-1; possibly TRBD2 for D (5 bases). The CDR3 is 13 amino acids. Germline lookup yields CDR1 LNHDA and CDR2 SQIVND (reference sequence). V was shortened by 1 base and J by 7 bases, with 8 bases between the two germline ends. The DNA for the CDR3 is TGTGCCAGTAGTATAGTTAGCGAAAATGAGCAGTTCTTC. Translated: CASSIVSENEQFF.

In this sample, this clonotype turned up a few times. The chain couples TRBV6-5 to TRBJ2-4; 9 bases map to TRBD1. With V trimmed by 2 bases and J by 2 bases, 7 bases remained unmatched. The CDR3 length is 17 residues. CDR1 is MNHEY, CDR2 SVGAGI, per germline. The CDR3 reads CASSYRGQGGPKNIQYF. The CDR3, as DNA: TGTGCCAGCAGTTACAGGGGACAGGGAGGTCCCAAAAACATTCAGTACTTC.

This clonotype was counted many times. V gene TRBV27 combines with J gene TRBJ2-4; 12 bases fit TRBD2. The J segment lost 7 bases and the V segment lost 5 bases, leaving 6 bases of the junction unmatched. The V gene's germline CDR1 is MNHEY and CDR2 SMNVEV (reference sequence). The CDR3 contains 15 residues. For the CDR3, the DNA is TGTGCCAGCAGTGTCCCCGGGACTAGCGGGAACATTCAGTACTTC. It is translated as CASSVPGTSGNIQYF.

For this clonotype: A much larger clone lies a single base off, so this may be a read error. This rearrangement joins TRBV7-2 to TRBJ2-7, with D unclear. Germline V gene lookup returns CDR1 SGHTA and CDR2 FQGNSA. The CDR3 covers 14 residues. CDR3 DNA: TGTGTCAGCAGCTTAGCCCTTACTACCGGCGAGCAGTACTTC. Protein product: CVSSLALTTGEQYF.

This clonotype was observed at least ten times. CDR3 sequence (DNA): TGTGCCAGTGAAGCGAGCAAGAGCACTGAAGCTTTCTTT. Residues: CASEASKSTEAFF. V and J are TRBV7-9 and TRBJ1-1; D gene ambiguous. V gave up 9 bases and J gave up 4 bases, with 15 bases separating them. The germline CDR1 and CDR2 sequences are SEHNR and FQNEAQ (reference sequence). The CDR3 has 13 residues.

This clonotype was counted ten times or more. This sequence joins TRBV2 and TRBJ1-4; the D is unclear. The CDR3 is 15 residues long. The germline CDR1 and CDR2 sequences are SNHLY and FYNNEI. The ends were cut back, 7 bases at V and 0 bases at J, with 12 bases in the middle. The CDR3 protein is CASTGHVATNEKLFF. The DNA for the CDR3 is TGTGCCAGCACCGGTCATGTGGCAACTAATGAAAAACTGTTTTTT.

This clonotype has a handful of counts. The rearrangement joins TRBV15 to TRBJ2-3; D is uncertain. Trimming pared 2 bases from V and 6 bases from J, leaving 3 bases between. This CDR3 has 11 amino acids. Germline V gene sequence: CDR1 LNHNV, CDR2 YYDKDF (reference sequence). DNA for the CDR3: TGTGCCACCAGCAGATCCGATACGCAGTATTTT. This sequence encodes CATSRSDTQYF.

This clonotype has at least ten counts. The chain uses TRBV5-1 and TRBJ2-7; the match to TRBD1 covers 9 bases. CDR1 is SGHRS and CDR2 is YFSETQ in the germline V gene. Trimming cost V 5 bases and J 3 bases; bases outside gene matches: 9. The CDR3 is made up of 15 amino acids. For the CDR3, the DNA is TGCGCCAGCAGATATGGGACAGGGCAATACTACGAGCAGTACTTC. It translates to CASRYGTGQYYEQYF.

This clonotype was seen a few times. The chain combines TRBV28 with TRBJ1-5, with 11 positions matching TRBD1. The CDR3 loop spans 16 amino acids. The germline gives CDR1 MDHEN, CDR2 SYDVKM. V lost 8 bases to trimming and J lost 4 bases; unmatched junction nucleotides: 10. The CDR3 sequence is CASGTGGWGVNQPQHF. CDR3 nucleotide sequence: TGTGCCAGCGGGACAGGGGGTTGGGGTGTGAATCAGCCCCAGCATTTT.

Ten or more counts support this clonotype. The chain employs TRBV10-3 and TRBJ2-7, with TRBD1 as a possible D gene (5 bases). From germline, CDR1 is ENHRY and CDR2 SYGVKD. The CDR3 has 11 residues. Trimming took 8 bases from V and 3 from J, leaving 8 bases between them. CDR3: CAIGQGYEQYF. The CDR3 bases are TGTGCCATCGGGCAGGGCTACGAGCAGTACTTC.

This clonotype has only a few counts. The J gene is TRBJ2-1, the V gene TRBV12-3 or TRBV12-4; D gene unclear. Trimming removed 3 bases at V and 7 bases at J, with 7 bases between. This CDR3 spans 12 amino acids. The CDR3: CASSLTMNEQFF. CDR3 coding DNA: TGTGCCAGCAGTTTGACGATGAATGAGCAGTTCTTC.

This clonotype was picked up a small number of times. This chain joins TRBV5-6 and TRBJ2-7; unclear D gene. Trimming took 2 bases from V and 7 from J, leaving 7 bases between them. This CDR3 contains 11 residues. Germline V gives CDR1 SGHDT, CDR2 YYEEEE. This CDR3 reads CASSFQEEQYF. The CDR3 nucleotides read TGTGCCAGCAGCTTCCAGGAGGAGCAGTACTTC.

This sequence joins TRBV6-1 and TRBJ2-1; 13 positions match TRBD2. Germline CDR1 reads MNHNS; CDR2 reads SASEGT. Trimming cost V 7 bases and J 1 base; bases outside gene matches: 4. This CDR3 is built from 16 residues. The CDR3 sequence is CASNRLAGGSYNEQFF. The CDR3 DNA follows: TGTGCCAGCAACCGACTAGCGGGAGGTTCCTACAATGAGCAGTTCTTC.

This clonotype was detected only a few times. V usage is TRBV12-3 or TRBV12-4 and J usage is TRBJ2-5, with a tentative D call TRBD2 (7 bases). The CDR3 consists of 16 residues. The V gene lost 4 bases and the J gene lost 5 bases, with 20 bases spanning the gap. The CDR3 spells CASSSRGAGASETQYF. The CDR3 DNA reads TGTGCCAGCAGTTCACGGGGGGCTGGCGCTTCTGAGACCCAGTACTTC.

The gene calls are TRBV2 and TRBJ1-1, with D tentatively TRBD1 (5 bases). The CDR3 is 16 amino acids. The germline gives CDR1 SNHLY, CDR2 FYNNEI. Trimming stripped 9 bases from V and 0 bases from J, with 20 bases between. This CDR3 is CARGSGVDIMNTEAFF. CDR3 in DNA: TGTGCCAGGGGGTCGGGGGTAGATATAATGAACACTGAAGCTTTCTTT.

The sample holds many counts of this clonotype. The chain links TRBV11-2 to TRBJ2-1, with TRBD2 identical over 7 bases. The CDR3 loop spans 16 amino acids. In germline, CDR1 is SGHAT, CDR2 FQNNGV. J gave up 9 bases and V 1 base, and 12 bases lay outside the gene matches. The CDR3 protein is CASSLAAPRGEGEQFF. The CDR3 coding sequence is TGTGCCAGCAGCTTAGCGGCCCCCCGGGGGGAGGGTGAGCAGTTCTTC.

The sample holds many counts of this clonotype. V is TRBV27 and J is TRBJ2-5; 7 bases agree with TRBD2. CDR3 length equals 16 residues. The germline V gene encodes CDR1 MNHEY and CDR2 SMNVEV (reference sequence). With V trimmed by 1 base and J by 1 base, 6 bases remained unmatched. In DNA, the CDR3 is TGTGCCAGCAGTTTATTCGGATGGGGGGGCCAAGAGACCCAGTACTTC. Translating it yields CASSLFGWGGQETQYF.

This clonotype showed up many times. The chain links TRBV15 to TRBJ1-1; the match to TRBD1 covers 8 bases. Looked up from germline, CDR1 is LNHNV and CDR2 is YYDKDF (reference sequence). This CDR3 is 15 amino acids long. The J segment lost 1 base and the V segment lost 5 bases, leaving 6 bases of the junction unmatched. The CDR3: CATSVPGTGNTEAFF. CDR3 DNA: TGTGCCACCAGCGTTCCCGGGACAGGGAACACTGAAGCTTTCTTT.

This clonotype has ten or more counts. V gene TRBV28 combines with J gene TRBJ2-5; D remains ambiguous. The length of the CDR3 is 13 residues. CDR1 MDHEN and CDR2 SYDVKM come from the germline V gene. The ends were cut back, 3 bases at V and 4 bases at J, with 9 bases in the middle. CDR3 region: CASSFPPLETQYF. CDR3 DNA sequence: TGTGCCAGCAGTTTCCCGCCCCTAGAGACCCAGTACTTC.

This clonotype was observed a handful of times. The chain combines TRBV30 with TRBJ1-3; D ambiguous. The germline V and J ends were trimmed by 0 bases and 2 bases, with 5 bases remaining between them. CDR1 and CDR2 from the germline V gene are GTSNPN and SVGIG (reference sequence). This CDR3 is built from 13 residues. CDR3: CAWSVETGNTIYF. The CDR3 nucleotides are TGTGCCTGGAGTGTAGAAACTGGAAACACCATATATTTT.